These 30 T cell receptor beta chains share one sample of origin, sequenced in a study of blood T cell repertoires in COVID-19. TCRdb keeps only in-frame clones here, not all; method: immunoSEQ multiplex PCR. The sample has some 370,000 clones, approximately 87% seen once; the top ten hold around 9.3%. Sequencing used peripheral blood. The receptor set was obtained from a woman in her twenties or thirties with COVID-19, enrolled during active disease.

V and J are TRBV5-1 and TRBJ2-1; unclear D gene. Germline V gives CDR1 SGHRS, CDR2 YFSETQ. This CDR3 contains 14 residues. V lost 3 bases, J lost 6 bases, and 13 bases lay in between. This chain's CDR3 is CASSSLPERNEQFF. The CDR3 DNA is TGCGCCAGCAGCTCCTTACCGGAGCGCAATGAGCAGTTCTTC.

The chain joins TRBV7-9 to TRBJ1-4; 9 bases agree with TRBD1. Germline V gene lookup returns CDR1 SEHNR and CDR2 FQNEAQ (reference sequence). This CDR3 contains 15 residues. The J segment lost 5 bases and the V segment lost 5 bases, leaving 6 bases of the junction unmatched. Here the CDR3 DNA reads TGTGCCAGCAGCCCCAGGGGGACAGGGAATGAAAAACTGTTTTTT. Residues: CASSPRGTGNEKLFF.

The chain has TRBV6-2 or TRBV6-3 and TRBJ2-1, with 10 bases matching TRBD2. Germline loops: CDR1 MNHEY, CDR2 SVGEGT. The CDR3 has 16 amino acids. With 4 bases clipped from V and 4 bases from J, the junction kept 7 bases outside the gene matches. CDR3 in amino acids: CASSSLLAGLYNEQFF. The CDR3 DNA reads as TGTGCCAGCAGTTCCCTACTAGCGGGACTTTACAATGAGCAGTTCTTC.

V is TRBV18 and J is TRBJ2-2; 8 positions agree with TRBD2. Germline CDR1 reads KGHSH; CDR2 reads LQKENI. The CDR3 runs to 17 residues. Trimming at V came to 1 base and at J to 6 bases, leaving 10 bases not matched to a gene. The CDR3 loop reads CASSPRRSGSISGELFF. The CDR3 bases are TGTGCCAGCTCACCACGTCGAAGCGGGAGTATCTCCGGGGAGCTGTTTTTT. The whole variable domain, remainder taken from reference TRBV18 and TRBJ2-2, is NAGVMQNPRHLVRRRGQEARLRCSPMKGHSHVYWYRQLPEEGLKFMVYLQKENIIDESGMPKERFSAEFPKEGPSILRIQQVVRGDSAAYFCASSPRRSGSISGELFFGEGSRLTVL.

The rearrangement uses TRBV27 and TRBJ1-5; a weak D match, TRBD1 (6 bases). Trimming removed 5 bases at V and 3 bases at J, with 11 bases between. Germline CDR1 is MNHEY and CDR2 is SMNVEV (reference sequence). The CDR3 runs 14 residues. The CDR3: CASSPTGSNQPQHF. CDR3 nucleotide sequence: TGTGCCAGCAGTCCTACAGGGTCCAATCAGCCCCAGCATTTT.

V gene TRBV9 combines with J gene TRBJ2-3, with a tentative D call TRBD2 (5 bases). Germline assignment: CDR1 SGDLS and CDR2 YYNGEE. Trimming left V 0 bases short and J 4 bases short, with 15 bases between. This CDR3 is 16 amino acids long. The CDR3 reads CASSVGSGSPPDTQYF. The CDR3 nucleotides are TGTGCCAGCAGCGTAGGGAGCGGCAGCCCCCCAGATACGCAGTATTTT.

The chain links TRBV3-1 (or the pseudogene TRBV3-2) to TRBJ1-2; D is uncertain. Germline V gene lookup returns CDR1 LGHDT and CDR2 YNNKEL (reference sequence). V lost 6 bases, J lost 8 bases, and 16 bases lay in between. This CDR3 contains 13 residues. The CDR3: CASRLGQTGGYTF. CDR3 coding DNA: TGTGCCAGCAGACTCGGCCAAACGGGGGGCTACACCTTC.

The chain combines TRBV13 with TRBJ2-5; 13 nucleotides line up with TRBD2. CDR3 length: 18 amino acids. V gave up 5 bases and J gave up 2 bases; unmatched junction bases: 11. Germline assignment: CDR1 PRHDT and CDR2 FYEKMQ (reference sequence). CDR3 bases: TGTGCCAGCAGCGGCGCCGAAGGACTAGCGGGGGATCAAGAGACCCAGTACTTC. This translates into CASSGAEGLAGDQETQYF.

CDR3 DNA: TGTGCCTTCCGTGCGAGTGGTAGCGGCAATGAGCAGTTCTTC. This codes for CAFRASGSGNEQFF. This rearrangement joins TRBV30 to TRBJ2-1; perhaps TRBD2 as D (6 bases). CDR1 is GTSNPN, CDR2 SVGIG, per germline (reference sequence). CDR3 length: 14 residues. Trimming pared 7 bases from V and 6 bases from J, leaving 19 bases between.

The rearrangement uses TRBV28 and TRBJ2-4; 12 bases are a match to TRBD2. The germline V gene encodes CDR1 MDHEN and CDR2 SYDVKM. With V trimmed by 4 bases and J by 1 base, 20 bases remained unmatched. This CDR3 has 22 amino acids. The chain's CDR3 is CASSYGFPPGLAGKGAKNIQYF. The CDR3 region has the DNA TGTGCCAGCAGTTATGGGTTTCCCCCGGGACTAGCGGGTAAGGGGGCCAAAAACATTCAGTACTTC. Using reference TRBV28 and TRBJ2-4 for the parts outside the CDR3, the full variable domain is DVKVTQSSRYLVKRTGEKVFLECVQDMDHENMFWYRQDPGLGLRLIYFSYDVKMKEKGDIPEGYSVSREKKERFSLILESASTNQTSMYLCASSYGFPPGLAGKGAKNIQYFGAGTRLSVL.

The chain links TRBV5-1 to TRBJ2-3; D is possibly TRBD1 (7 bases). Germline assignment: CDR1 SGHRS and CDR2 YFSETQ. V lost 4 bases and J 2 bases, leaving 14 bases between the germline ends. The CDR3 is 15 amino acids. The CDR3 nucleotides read TGCGCCAGCAGCGCGGGACAGCCCTACACAGATACGCAGTATTTT. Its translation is CASSAGQPYTDTQYF.

CDR3 amino acids: CASSQDLGQPQHF. CDR3 nucleotides: TGCGCCAGCAGCCAAGATCTGGGCCAGCCCCAGCATTTT. This chain connects TRBV4-3 to TRBJ1-5; D ambiguous. Germline lookup yields CDR1 LGHNA and CDR2 YSLEER. The CDR3 is made up of 13 amino acids. Trimming left V 0 bases short and J 7 bases short, with 7 bases between.

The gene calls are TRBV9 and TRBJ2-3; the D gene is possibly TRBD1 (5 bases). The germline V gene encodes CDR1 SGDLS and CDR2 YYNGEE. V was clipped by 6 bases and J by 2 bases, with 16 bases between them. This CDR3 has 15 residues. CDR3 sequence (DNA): TGTGCCAGCAAGGGAACAGGACCATACACAGATACGCAGTATTTT. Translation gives CASKGTGPYTDTQYF.

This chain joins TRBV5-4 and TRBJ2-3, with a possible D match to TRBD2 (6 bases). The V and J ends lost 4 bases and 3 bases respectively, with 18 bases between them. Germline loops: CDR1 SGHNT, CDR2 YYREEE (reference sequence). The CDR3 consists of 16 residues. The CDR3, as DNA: TGTGCCAGCAGCCCTTCGACTAGGCCGAGGACAGATACGCAGTATTTT. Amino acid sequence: CASSPSTRPRTDTQYF. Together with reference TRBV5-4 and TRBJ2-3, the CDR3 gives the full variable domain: ETGVTQSPTHLIKTRGQQVTLRCSSQSGHNTVSWYQQALGQGPQFIFQYYREEENGRGNFPPRFSGLQFPNYSSELNVNALELDDSALYLCASSPSTRPRTDTQYFGPGTRLTVL.

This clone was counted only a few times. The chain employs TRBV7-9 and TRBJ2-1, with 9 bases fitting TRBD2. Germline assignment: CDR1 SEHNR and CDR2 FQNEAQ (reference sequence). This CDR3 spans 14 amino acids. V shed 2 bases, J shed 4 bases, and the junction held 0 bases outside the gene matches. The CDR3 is CASSLLAGYNEQFF. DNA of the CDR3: TGTGCCAGCAGCTTACTAGCGGGATACAATGAGCAGTTCTTC.

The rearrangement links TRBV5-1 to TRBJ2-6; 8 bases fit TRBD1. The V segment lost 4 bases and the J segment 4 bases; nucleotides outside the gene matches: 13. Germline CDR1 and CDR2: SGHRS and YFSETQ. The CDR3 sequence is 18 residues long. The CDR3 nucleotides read TGCGCCAGCAGCGGGGGGACAGGCCCCACGGGAGGGGCCAACGTCCTGACTTTC. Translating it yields CASSGGTGPTGGANVLTF.

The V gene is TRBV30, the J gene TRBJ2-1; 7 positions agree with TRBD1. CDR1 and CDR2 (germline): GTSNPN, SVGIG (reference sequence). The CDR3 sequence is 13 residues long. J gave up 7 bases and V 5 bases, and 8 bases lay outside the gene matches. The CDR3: CAWEGDRENEQFF. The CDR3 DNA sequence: TGTGCCTGGGAAGGAGACAGGGAGAATGAGCAGTTCTTC.

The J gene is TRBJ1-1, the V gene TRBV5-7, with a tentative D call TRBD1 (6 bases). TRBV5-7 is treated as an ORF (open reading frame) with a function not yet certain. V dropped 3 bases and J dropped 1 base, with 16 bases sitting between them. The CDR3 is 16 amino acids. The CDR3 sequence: CASSWTLSGQNTEAFF. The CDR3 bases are TGTGCCAGCAGCTGGACCTTATCGGGACAGAACACTGAAGCTTTCTTT.

In DNA, the CDR3 is TGCGCCAGCAGACAGGGCACCGGGGAGCTGTTTTTT. Protein sequence: CASRQGTGELFF. This chain connects TRBV4-1 to TRBJ2-2; a weak D match, TRBD1 (6 bases). V was cut by 6 bases and J by 4 bases, with 6 bases left in between. This CDR3 spans 12 amino acids. CDR1 and CDR2 (germline): MGHRA, YSYEKL.

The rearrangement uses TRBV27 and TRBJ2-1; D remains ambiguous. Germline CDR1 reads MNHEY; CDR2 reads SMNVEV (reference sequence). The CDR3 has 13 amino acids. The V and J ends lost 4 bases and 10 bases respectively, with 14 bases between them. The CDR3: CASSSIGIVEQFF. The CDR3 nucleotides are TGTGCCAGCAGTTCCATCGGTATAGTAGAGCAGTTCTTC.

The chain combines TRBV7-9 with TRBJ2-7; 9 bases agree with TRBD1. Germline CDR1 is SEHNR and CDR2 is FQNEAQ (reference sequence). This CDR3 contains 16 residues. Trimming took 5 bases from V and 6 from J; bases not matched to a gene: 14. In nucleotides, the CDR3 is TGTGCCAGCAGCCTCCTCCGGACAGGGGTCCCCCTCGAGCAGTACTTC. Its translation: CASSLLRTGVPLEQYF.

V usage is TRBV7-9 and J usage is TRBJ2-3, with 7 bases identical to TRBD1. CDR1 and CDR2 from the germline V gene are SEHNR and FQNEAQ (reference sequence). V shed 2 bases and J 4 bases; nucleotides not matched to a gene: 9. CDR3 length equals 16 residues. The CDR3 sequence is CASSLKSRQGADTQYF. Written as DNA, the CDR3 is TGTGCCAGCAGCTTAAAGTCCAGGCAGGGGGCAGATACGCAGTATTTT.

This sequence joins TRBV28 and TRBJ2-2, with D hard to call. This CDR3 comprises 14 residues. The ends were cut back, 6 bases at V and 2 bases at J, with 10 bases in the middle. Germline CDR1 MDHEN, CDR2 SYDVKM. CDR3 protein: CASRSYRNTGELFF. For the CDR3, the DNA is TGTGCCAGCAGAAGTTACAGAAACACCGGGGAGCTGTTTTTT.

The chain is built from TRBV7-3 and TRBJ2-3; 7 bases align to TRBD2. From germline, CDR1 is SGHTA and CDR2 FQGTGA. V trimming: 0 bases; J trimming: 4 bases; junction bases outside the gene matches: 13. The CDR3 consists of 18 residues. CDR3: CASSLTSPSGVWADTQYF. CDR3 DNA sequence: TGTGCCAGCAGCTTAACGTCTCCTAGCGGAGTATGGGCAGATACGCAGTATTTT.

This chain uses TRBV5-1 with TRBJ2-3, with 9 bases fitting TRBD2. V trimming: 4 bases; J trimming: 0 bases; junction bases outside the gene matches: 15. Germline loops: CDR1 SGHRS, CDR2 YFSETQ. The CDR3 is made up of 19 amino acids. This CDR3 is CASSPGVLAGVASTDTQYF. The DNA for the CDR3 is TGCGCCAGCAGCCCCGGGGTTTTAGCGGGAGTTGCTAGCACAGATACGCAGTATTTT. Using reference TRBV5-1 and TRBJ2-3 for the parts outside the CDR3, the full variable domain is KAGVTQTPRYLIKTRGQQVTLSCSPISGHRSVSWYQQTPGQGLQFLFEYFSETQRNKGNFPGRFSGRQFSNSRSEMNVSTLELGDSALYLCASSPGVLAGVASTDTQYFGPGTRLTVL.

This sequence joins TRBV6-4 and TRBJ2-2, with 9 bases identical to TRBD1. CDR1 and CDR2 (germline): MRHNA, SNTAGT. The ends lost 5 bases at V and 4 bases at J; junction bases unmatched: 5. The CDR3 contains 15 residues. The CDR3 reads CASSSGQGSTGELFF. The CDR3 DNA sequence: TGTGCCAGCAGTTCGGGACAGGGATCCACCGGGGAGCTGTTTTTT.

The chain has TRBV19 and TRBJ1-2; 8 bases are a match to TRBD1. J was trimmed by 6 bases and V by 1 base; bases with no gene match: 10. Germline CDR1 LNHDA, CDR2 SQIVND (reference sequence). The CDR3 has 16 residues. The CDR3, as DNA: TGTGCCAGTAGTATAGCGGGCCGGACAGGGATTGATGGCTACACCTTC. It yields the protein CASSIAGRTGIDGYTF. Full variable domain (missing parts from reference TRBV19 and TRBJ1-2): DGGITQSPKYLFRKEGQNVTLSCEQNLNHDAMYWYRQDPGQGLRLIYYSQIVNDFQKGDIAEGYSVSREKKESFPLTVTSAQKNPTAFYLCASSIAGRTGIDGYTFGSGTRLTVV.

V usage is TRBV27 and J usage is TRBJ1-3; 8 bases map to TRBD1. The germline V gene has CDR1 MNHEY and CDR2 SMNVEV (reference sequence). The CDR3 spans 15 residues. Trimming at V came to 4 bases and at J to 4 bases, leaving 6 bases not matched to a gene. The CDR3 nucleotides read TGTGCCAGCAGTTACCGGACAGGGCCAGGAAACACCATATATTTT. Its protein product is CASSYRTGPGNTIYF.

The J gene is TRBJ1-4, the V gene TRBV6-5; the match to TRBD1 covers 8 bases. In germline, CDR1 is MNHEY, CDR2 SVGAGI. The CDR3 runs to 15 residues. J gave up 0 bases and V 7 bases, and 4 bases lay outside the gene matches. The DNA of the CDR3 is TGTGCCAGCAATTCACAGGGGGCAACTAATGAAAAACTGTTTTTT. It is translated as CASNSQGATNEKLFF.

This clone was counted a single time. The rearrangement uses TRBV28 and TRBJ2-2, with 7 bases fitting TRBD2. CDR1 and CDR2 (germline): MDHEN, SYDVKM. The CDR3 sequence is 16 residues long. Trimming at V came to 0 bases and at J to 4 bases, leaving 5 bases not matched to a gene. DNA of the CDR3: TGTGCCAGCAGTTTATGGCGACTAGCCGGCACCGGGGAGCTGTTTTTT. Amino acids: CASSLWRLAGTGELFF.